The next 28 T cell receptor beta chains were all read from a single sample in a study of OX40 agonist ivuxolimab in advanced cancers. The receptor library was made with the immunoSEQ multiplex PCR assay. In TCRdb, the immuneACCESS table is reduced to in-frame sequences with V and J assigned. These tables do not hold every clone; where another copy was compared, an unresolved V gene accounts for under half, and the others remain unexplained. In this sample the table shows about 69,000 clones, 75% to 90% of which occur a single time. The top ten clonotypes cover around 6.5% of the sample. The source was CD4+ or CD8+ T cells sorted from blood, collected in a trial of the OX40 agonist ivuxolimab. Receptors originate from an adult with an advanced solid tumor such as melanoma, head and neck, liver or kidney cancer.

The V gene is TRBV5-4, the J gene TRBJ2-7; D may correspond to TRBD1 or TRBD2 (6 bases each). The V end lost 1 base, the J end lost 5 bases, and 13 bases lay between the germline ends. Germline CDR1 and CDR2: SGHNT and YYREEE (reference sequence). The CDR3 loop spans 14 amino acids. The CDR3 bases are TGTGCCAGCAGCTTGAGGGGGGCAAGCCACGAGCAGTACTTC. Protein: CASSLRGASHEQYF. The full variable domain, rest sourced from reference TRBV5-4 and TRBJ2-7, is ETGVTQSPTHLIKTRGQQVTLRCSSQSGHNTVSWYQQALGQGPQFIFQYYREEENGRGNFPPRFSGLQFPNYSSELNVNALELDDSALYLCASSLRGASHEQYFGPGTRLTVT.

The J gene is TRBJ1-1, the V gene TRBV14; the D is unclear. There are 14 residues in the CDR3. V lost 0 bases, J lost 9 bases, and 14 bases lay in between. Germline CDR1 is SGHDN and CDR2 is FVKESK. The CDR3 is CASSQDFARAKAFF. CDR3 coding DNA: TGTGCCAGCAGCCAAGATTTTGCCAGAGCTAAAGCTTTCTTT.

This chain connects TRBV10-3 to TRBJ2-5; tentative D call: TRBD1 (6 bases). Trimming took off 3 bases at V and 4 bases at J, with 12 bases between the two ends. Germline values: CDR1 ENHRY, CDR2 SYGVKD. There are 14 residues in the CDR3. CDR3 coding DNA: TGTGCCATCAGTGAAACAGGGATGGGAGAGACCCAGTACTTC. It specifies CAISETGMGETQYF.

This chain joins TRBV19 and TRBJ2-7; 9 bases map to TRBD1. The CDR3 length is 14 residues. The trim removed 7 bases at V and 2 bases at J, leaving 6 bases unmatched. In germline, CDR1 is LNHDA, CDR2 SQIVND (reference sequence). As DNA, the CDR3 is TGTGCCAGTACCTGGGGGACAGGGCCCTACGAGCAGTACTTC. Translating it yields CASTWGTGPYEQYF.

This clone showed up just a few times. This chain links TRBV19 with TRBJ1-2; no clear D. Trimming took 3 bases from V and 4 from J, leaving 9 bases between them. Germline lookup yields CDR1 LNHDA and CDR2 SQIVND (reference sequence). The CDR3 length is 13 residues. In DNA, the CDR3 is TGTGCCAGTAGTATTGGACCCTTCTATGGCTACACCTTC. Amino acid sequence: CASSIGPFYGYTF.

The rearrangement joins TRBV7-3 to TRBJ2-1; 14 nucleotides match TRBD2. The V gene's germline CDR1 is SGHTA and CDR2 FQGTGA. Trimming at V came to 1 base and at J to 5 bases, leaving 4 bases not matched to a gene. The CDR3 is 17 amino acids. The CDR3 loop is CASSLMGLAGDDNEQFF. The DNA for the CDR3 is TGTGCCAGCAGCTTAATGGGACTAGCGGGAGACGACAATGAGCAGTTCTTC.

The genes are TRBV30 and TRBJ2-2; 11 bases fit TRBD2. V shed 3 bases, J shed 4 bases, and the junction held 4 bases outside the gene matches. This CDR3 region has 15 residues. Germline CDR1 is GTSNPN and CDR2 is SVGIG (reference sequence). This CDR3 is CAWSKGTSGTGELFF. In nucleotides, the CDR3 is TGTGCCTGGAGCAAGGGGACTAGCGGCACCGGGGAGCTGTTTTTT.

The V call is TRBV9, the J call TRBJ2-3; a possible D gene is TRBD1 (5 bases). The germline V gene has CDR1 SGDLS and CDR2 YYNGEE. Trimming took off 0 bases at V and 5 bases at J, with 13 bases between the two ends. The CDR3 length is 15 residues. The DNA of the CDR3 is TGTGCCAGCAGCGTAGAAGGGGCCTCGGGAGATACGCAGTATTTT. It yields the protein CASSVEGASGDTQYF.

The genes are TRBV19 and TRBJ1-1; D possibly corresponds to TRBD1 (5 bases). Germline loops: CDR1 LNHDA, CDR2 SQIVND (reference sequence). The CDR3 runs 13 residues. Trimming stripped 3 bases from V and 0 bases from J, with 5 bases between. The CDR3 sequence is CASSMDMNTEAFF. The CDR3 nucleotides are TGTGCCAGTAGTATGGACATGAACACTGAAGCTTTCTTT.

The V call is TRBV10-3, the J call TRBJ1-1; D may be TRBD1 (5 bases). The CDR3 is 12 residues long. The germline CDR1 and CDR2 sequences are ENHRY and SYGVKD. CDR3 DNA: TGTGCTGCGGGGGAGGGGAACACTGAAGCTTTCTTT. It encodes CAAGEGNTEAFF.

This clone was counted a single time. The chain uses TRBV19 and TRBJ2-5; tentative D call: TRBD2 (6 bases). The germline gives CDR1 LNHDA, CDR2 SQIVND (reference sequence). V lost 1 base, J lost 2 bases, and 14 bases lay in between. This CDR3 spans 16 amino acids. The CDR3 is CASSIVSLGGQETQYF. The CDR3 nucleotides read TGTGCCAGTAGTATAGTCTCTCTAGGAGGGCAAGAGACCCAGTACTTC.

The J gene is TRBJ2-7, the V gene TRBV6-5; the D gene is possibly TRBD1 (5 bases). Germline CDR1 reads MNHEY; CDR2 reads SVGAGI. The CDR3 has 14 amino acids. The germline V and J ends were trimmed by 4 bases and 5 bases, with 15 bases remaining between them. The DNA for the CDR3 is TGTGCCAGCAGTTTGGAAGGGGCGATTCACGAGCAGTACTTC. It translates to CASSLEGAIHEQYF.

CDR3 DNA: TGTGCCTGGAGTGTACCGTGGGGGGATCCCTCTACTAACTATGGCTACACCTTC. Encoded protein: CAWSVPWGDPSTNYGYTF. The chain carries TRBV30 and TRBJ1-2; TRBD1 might be the D (5 bases). The CDR3 runs 18 residues. V lost 0 bases, J lost 0 bases, and 20 bases lay in between. The germline V gene has CDR1 GTSNPN and CDR2 SVGIG (reference sequence).

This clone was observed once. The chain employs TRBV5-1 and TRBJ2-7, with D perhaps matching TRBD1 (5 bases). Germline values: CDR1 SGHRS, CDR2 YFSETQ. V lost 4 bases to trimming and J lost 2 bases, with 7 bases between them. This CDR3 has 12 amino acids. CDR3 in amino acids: CASSVGAYEQYF. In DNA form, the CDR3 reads TGCGCCAGCAGCGTAGGGGCCTACGAGCAGTACTTC. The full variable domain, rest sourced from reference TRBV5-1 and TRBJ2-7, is KAGVTQTPRYLIKTRGQQVTLSCSPISGHRSVSWYQQTPGQGLQFLFEYFSETQRNKGNFPGRFSGRQFSNSRSEMNVSTLELGDSALYLCASSVGAYEQYFGPGTRLTVT.

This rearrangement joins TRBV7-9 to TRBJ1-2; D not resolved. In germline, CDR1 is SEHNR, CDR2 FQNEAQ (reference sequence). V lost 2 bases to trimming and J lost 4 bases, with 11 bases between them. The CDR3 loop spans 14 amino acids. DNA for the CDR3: TGTGCCAGCAGCTTATTGAGCAGCCTCTATGGCTACACCTTC. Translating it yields CASSLLSSLYGYTF.

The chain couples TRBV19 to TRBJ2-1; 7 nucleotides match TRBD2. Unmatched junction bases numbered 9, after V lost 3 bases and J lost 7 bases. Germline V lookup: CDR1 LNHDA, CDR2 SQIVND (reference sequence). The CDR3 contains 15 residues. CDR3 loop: CASSIMGGGLNEQFF. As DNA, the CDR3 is TGTGCCAGTAGTATTATGGGGGGAGGGCTAAATGAGCAGTTCTTC.

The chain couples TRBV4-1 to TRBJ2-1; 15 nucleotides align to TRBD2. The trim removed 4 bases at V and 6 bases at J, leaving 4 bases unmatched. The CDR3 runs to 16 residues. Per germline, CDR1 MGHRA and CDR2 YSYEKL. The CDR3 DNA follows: TGCGCCAGCAGCCTCGGGACTAGCGGGAGGTCCAATGAGCAGTTCTTC. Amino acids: CASSLGTSGRSNEQFF.

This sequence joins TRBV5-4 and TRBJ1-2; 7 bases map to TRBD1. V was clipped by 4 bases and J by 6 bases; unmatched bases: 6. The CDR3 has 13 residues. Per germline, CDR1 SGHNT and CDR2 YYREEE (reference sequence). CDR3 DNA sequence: TGTGCCAGCAGCGAGACAGGGCTAAATGGCTACACCTTC. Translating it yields CASSETGLNGYTF.

The CDR3 region is CSATQGYEQYF. DNA for the CDR3: TGCAGTGCCACACAGGGTTACGAGCAGTACTTC. The chain is built from TRBV20-1 and TRBJ2-7; D might be TRBD1 (6 bases). V shed 6 bases and J shed 4 bases, with 10 bases lying between them. This CDR3 is 11 amino acids long. Germline V gene sequence: CDR1 DFQATT, CDR2 SNEGSKA (reference sequence).

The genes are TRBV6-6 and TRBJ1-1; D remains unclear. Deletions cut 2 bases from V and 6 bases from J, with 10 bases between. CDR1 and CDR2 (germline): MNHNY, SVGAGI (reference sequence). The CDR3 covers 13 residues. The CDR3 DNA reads TGTGCCAGCAGTTACAAGAGGGTGCCTGAAGCTTTCTTT. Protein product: CASSYKRVPEAFF.

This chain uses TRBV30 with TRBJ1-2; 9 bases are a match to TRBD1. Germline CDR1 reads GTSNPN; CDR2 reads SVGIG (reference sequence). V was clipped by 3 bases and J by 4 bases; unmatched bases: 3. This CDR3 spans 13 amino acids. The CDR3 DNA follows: TGTGCCTGGAGCGGGACAGGGCTCTATGGCTACACCTTC. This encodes CAWSGTGLYGYTF. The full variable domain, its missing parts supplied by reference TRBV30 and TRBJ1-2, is SQTIHQWPATLVQPVGSPLSLECTVEGTSNPNLYWYRQAAGRGLQLLFYSVGIGQISSEVPQNLSASRPQDRQFILSSKKLLLSDSGFYLCAWSGTGLYGYTFGSGTRLTVV.

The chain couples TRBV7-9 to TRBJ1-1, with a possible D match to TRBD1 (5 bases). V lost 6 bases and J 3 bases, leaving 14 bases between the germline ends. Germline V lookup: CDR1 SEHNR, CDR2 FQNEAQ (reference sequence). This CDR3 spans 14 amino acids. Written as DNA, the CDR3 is TGTGCCAGCAGTTCTTTTGACAGCTACACTGAAGCTTTCTTT. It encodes CASSSFDSYTEAFF. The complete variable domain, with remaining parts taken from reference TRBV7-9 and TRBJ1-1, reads DTGVSQNPRHKITKRGQNVTFRCDPISEHNRLYWYRQTLGQGPEFLTYFQNEAQLEKSRLLSDRFSAERPKGSFSTLEIQRTEQGDSAMYLCASSSFDSYTEAFFGQGTRLTVV.

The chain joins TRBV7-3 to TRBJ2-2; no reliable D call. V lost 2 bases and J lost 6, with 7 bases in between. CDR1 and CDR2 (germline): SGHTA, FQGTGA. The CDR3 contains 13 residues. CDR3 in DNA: TGTGCCAGCAGCTTATTTGGGGCCGGGGAGCTGTTTTTT. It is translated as CASSLFGAGELFF.

The DNA of the CDR3 is TGTGCCACCAGCAGAGGGCCAGTAGGCAATGAGCAGTTCTTC. Amino acid sequence: CATSRGPVGNEQFF. The V call is TRBV15, the J call TRBJ2-1; D is undetermined. V gave up 1 base and J gave up 6 bases, with 10 bases separating them. CDR3 length equals 14 residues. CDR1 is LNHNV and CDR2 is YYDKDF in the germline V gene (reference sequence).

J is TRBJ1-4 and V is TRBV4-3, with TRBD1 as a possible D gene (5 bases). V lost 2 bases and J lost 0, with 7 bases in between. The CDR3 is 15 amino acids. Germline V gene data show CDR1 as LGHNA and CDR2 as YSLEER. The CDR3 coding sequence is TGCGCCAGCAGCCAAAGGGACTCAACTAATGAAAAACTGTTTTTT. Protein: CASSQRDSTNEKLFF.

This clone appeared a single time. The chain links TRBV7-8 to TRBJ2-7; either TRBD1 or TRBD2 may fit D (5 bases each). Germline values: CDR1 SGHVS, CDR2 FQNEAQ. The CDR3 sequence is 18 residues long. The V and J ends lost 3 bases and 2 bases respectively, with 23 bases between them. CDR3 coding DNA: TGTGCCAGCAGCTTGGGGGTTGACAGTGACCCTATGCCCTACGAGCAGTACTTC. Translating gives CASSLGVDSDPMPYEQYF.

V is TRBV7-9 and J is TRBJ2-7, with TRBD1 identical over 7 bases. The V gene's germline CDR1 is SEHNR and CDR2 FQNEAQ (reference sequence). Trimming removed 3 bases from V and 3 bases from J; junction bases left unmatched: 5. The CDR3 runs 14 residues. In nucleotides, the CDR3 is TGTGCCAGCAGCTTTACAGGGGAGATCTACGAGCAGTACTTC. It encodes CASSFTGEIYEQYF. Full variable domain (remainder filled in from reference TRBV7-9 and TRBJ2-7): DTGVSQNPRHKITKRGQNVTFRCDPISEHNRLYWYRQTLGQGPEFLTYFQNEAQLEKSRLLSDRFSAERPKGSFSTLEIQRTEQGDSAMYLCASSFTGEIYEQYFGPGTRLTVT.

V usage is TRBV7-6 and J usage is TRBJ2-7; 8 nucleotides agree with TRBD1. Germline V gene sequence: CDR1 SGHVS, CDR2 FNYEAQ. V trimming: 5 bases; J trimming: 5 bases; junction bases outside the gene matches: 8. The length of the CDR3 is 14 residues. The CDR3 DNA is TGTGCCAGCAGCGAGGGCCCAGGGGGCCACGAGCAGTACTTC. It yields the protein CASSEGPGGHEQYF.